Below are 27 T cell receptor beta chains sequenced from a single sample in a study of shared clonotypes between healthy human individuals. Data came from immunoSEQ multiplex PCR; TCRdb stores just in-frame clones and leaves some out. The table lists 2 million to 2.5 million clones, about 94% of them singletons, with roughly 0.13% in the top ten. Sequences were obtained from naive CD4+ T cells sorted from blood. Subset in this sample: CD45RA+ positively selected. All receptors come from a man younger than 30 in good health.

The gene calls are TRBV2 and TRBJ2-7; TRBD1 aligns across 7 bases. V shed 8 bases and J 2 bases; nucleotides not matched to a gene: 3. CDR3 length: 12 amino acids. From germline, CDR1 is SNHLY and CDR2 FYNNEI. CDR3 nucleotide sequence: TGTGCCAGCGGGGGACAGACCTACGAGCAGTACTTC. As protein: CASGGQTYEQYF.

A word on this clone: Other nucleotide sequences in the sample specify the same CDR3. This chain joins TRBV19 and TRBJ1-2; TRBD1 agrees at 10 bases. The CDR3 length is 13 residues. With 9 bases clipped from V and 4 bases from J, the junction kept 5 bases outside the gene matches. The germline gives CDR1 LNHDA, CDR2 SQIVND (reference sequence). The CDR3 sequence is CASRGQGSYGYTF. DNA of the CDR3: TGTGCCAGCAGGGGACAGGGGAGCTATGGCTACACCTTC.

This chain joins TRBV5-1 and TRBJ2-5; D might be TRBD1 or TRBD2, each matching 5 bases. Looked up from germline, CDR1 is SGHRS and CDR2 is YFSETQ. V was trimmed by 6 bases and J by 2 bases, leaving 23 bases between them. CDR3 length: 17 residues. The CDR3 protein is CASNLAGATPGQETQYF. The CDR3 region has the DNA TGCGCCAGCAACCTAGCCGGGGCCACACCCGGGCAAGAGACCCAGTACTTC.

With respect to this clone: The sample carries other DNA sequences with the same CDR3. This chain connects TRBV18 to TRBJ2-7; 9 nucleotides align to TRBD1. Germline lookup yields CDR1 KGHSH and CDR2 LQKENI. The CDR3 extends over 14 amino acids. With 5 bases clipped from V and 3 bases from J, the junction kept 5 bases outside the gene matches. The CDR3 is CASSRGQGLYEQYF. For the CDR3, the DNA is TGTGCCAGCTCAAGGGGACAGGGCCTCTACGAGCAGTACTTC.

The chain recombines TRBV7-9 with TRBJ1-6; D is ambiguous. The length of the CDR3 is 14 residues. In germline, CDR1 is SEHNR, CDR2 FQNEAQ (reference sequence). Trimming took off 1 base at V and 8 bases at J, with 9 bases between the two ends. The CDR3 region has the DNA TGTGCCAGCAGCTTAGTAGGAAGCGATTCACCCCTCCACTTT. Translated: CASSLVGSDSPLHF.

This rearrangement joins TRBV6-5 to TRBJ2-7; 9 bases map to TRBD1. Per the germline V gene, CDR1 is MNHEY and CDR2 is SVGAGI. The CDR3 sequence is 14 residues long. J lost 1 base, V lost 7 bases, and 5 bases had no gene match. In nucleotides, the CDR3 is TGTGCCAGCAAGATGACAGGGGGATCCTACGAGCAGTACTTC. Protein sequence: CASKMTGGSYEQYF.

The CDR3 loop is CASSLVPSPSGAHEQYF. CDR3 sequence (DNA): TGTGCCAGCAGCCTAGTCCCGTCCCCTTCGGGGGCCCACGAGCAGTACTTC. The V gene is TRBV7-6, the J gene TRBJ2-7; perhaps D is TRBD1 or TRBD2 (6 bases each). V was shortened by 5 bases and J by 5 bases, with 25 bases between the two germline ends. The CDR3 has 17 amino acids. The germline V gene encodes CDR1 SGHVS and CDR2 FNYEAQ.

The chain combines TRBV30 with TRBJ1-5; 8 positions agree with TRBD1. This CDR3 has 18 residues. Trimming cost V 0 bases and J 1 base; bases outside gene matches: 11. Per germline, CDR1 GTSNPN and CDR2 SVGIG (reference sequence). This CDR3 reads CAWSVDRVSVGSNQPQHF. The CDR3 DNA sequence: TGTGCCTGGAGTGTGGACAGGGTAAGCGTCGGGAGCAATCAGCCCCAGCATTTT.

The chain couples TRBV5-1 to TRBJ2-3; 9 nucleotides match TRBD1. CDR1 is SGHRS, CDR2 YFSETQ, per germline. The V gene end was trimmed by 3 bases and the J gene end by 5 bases; junction bases not matched to a gene: 7. The CDR3 is made up of 15 amino acids. CDR3 DNA sequence: TGCGCCAGCAGCTCGCCGGGACAGGGTGGAGATACGCAGTATTTT. This translates into CASSSPGQGGDTQYF.

The J gene is TRBJ1-5, the V gene TRBV7-2, with 9 bases aligning to TRBD1. CDR1 and CDR2 (germline): SGHTA, FQGNSA. CDR3 length equals 15 residues. J gave up 3 bases and V 3 bases, and 3 bases lay outside the gene matches. This CDR3 reads CASSFGQGNNQPQHF. Here the CDR3 DNA reads TGTGCCAGCAGCTTCGGACAGGGGAACAATCAGCCCCAGCATTTT.

The chain combines TRBV25-1 with TRBJ2-1; 9 bases match TRBD1. Trimming cost V 2 bases and J 7 bases; bases outside gene matches: 6. This CDR3 spans 15 amino acids. Germline V gene sequence: CDR1 MGHDK, CDR2 SYGVNS. The CDR3 region has the DNA TGTGCCAGCAGTGAAGAGGGACAGGGAGTAAATGAGCAGTTCTTC. Translated, it gives CASSEEGQGVNEQFF.

This chain joins TRBV2 and TRBJ2-7, with 11 bases lining up with TRBD1. The CDR3 has 13 residues. CDR1 is SNHLY and CDR2 is FYNNEI in the germline V gene. After removal of 8 bases from V and 6 bases from J, the junction contained 6 bases not matched to a gene. The CDR3 nucleotides read TGTGCCAGCCTCGGACAGGGGGCATTCGAGCAGTACTTC. This translates into CASLGQGAFEQYF. The variable domain in full, with the rest retrieved from reference TRBV2 and TRBJ2-7, is EPEVTQTPSHQVTQMGQEVILRCVPISNHLYFYWYRQILGQKVEFLVSFYNNEISEKSEIFDDQFSVERPDGSNFTLKIRSTKLEDSAMYFCASLGQGAFEQYFGPGTRLTVT.

V gene TRBV5-1 combines with J gene TRBJ2-1; 9 nucleotides match TRBD1. The V and J ends lost 4 bases and 9 bases, in that order; junction bases with no gene match: 23. Germline assignment: CDR1 SGHRS and CDR2 YFSETQ. This CDR3 comprises 19 residues. The DNA of the CDR3 is TGCGCCAGCAGCACACTCTCGAAAACCGGGACAGGGTGGTCGGGTGAGCAGTTCTTC. Translating gives CASSTLSKTGTGWSGEQFF.

The chain employs TRBV5-1 and TRBJ2-2; 10 nucleotides match TRBD2. CDR1 and CDR2 (germline): SGHRS, YFSETQ. After removal of 4 bases from V and 2 bases from J, the junction contained 5 bases not matched to a gene. This CDR3 has 16 residues. CDR3 loop: CASSPRTSGNTGELFF. The DNA of the CDR3 is TGCGCCAGCAGCCCACGGACTAGCGGTAACACCGGGGAGCTGTTTTTT.

The chain is built from TRBV5-1 and TRBJ1-2; weak D call: TRBD1 (5 bases). The germline V gene has CDR1 SGHRS and CDR2 YFSETQ. The V end was cut by 2 bases, the J end by 4 bases, with 15 bases between. CDR3 length: 15 amino acids. The CDR3 sequence: CASSFREGGGYGYTF. The CDR3 DNA follows: TGCGCCAGCAGCTTTCGAGAGGGCGGGGGCTATGGCTACACCTTC.

V and J are TRBV29-1 and TRBJ2-7; no clear D gene. The CDR3 runs 12 residues. Germline-derived CDR1 and CDR2 are SQVTM and ANQGSEA. Trimming cost V 7 bases and J 4 bases, with 14 bases left between them. The CDR3 protein is CSGGVNSYEQYF. In DNA form, the CDR3 reads TGCAGCGGTGGCGTGAACTCTTACGAGCAGTACTTC.

CDR3 residues: CASRQDSSRYGYTF. The CDR3 DNA sequence: TGTGCCAGCAGGCAGGACAGTTCTCGGTATGGCTACACCTTC. The V gene is TRBV6-1, the J gene TRBJ1-2, with D possibly matching TRBD1 (6 bases). The CDR3 contains 14 residues. Germline V gene sequence: CDR1 MNHNS, CDR2 SASEGT. Trimming took 6 bases from V and 5 from J, leaving 16 bases between them.

V usage is TRBV30 and J usage is TRBJ1-1; D uncertain. The CDR3 covers 13 residues. Trimming shortened V by 0 bases and J by 5 bases, and 10 bases separated the two germline ends. Per germline, CDR1 GTSNPN and CDR2 SVGIG (reference sequence). The CDR3 DNA reads TGTGCCTGGAGTGTGGGGAGGGTAACTGAAGCTTTCTTT. Translation: CAWSVGRVTEAFF.

The J gene is TRBJ2-1, the V gene TRBV10-2; no clear D gene. CDR1 and CDR2 from the germline V gene are WSHSY and SAAADI. V gave up 3 bases and J gave up 4 bases, with 10 bases separating them. The CDR3 has 14 amino acids. The CDR3: CASSEELGYNEQFF. The CDR3 nucleotides read TGCGCCAGCAGTGAAGAGTTGGGGTACAATGAGCAGTTCTTC.

V gene TRBV5-1 combines with J gene TRBJ2-3, with a possible D match to TRBD2 (5 bases). Germline V gives CDR1 SGHRS, CDR2 YFSETQ. This CDR3 is built from 16 residues. V was shortened by 0 bases and J by 2 bases, with 13 bases between the two germline ends. CDR3 in amino acids: CASSLVFGADTDTQYF. DNA for the CDR3: TGCGCCAGCAGCTTGGTTTTCGGAGCGGACACAGATACGCAGTATTTT.

The J gene is TRBJ1-6, the V gene TRBV9; tentatively, D is TRBD1 (6 bases). The V end lost 0 bases, the J end lost 6 bases, and 10 bases lay between the germline ends. Germline values: CDR1 SGDLS, CDR2 YYNGEE. The CDR3 loop spans 15 amino acids. The CDR3 sequence is CASSVGGHPNSPLHF. As DNA, the CDR3 is TGTGCCAGCAGCGTAGGGGGACACCCTAATTCACCCCTCCACTTT.

The chain has TRBV30 and TRBJ2-7, with D possibly being TRBD2 (5 bases). The CDR3 is made up of 12 amino acids. Trimming cost V 5 bases and J 9 bases, with 17 bases left between them. Germline-derived CDR1 and CDR2 are GTSNPN and SVGIG (reference sequence). The CDR3 protein is CAWGRSEGGQYF. CDR3 DNA: TGTGCCTGGGGACGGAGTGAAGGAGGGCAGTACTTC.

The CDR3 DNA reads as TGTGCCTGGAGTGTAGGGCTAGCGGTGTACAATGAGCAGTTCTTC. It codes for CAWSVGLAVYNEQFF. This rearrangement joins TRBV30 to TRBJ2-1, with 7 bases that match TRBD2. In germline, CDR1 is GTSNPN, CDR2 SVGIG (reference sequence). CDR3 length equals 15 residues. After removal of 0 bases from V and 4 bases from J, the junction contained 6 bases not matched to a gene.

The CDR3 sequence: CASTGQINYGYTF. The CDR3 region has the DNA TGTGCCAGTACGGGACAGATTAACTATGGCTACACCTTC. The gene calls are TRBV19 and TRBJ1-2; 7 nucleotides line up with TRBD1. Germline-derived CDR1 and CDR2 are LNHDA and SQIVND (reference sequence). The ends lost 7 bases at V and 1 base at J; junction bases unmatched: 3. The CDR3 totals 13 residues.

V usage is TRBV6-5 and J usage is TRBJ1-4; a weak D match, TRBD1 (6 bases). The CDR3 spans 14 residues. V was pared by 8 bases and J by 8 bases, with 18 bases between. The germline CDR1 and CDR2 sequences are MNHEY and SVGAGI. CDR3: CASRGPGAAEKLFF. DNA of the CDR3: TGTGCCAGCCGGGGACCGGGGGCGGCGGAAAAACTGTTTTTT.

CDR3 sequence (DNA): TGCGCCAGCAGCTTGGCGGCTAGCGGGGAAGAGACCCAGTACTTC. As protein: CASSLAASGEETQYF. The rearrangement uses TRBV5-1 and TRBJ2-5; 9 nucleotides match TRBD2. V shed 0 bases and J 3 bases; nucleotides not matched to a gene: 3. This CDR3 is built from 15 residues. Germline V gene lookup returns CDR1 SGHRS and CDR2 YFSETQ.

The chain employs TRBV7-9 and TRBJ2-7, with a weak D call TRBD1 (6 bases). The germline CDR1 and CDR2 sequences are SEHNR and FQNEAQ (reference sequence). This CDR3 comprises 14 residues. Trimming left V 2 bases short and J 3 bases short, with 11 bases between. The CDR3 sequence is CASSLREGGYEQYF. The DNA for the CDR3 is TGTGCCAGCAGCTTAAGAGAAGGGGGCTACGAGCAGTACTTC.